The clone carrying this T cell receptor beta chain was counted many times. Its specificity is unknown. The data are from a study of blood T cells in healthy people across ages. The donors, aged about 6 to 90, were healthy Caucasians from Russia. Study-wide points: As naive T cell percentage varied, TCR beta diversity correlated strongly with it. Long-lived donors had more naive CD4+ cells and higher diversity than aged donors.

Germline values: CDR1 DFQATT, CDR2 SNEGSKA (reference sequence). The CDR3 is 15 residues long. J gave up 9 bases and V 3 bases, and 10 bases lay outside the gene matches. Next came a second PCR, run for roughly 6 to 11 cycles, which used a sample-barcoded 5' primer along with a J-beta primer mix. One entry per CDR3 protein, called by TCRdb with MiXCR from the 5' RACE reads. The sample lists around 870,000 distinct CDR3 sequences; about 30% were seen once. The sequenced sample consisted of blood. The V call is TRBV20-1, the J call TRBJ2-3, with 12 positions matching TRBD2. The source is an elderly woman in good health. The CDR3 bases are TGCAGTGCTAGGCGGACTAGCGGGGACTTAACGACGCAGTATTTT. As protein: CSARRTSGDLTTQYF.